The 23 T cell receptor beta chains below were found in one sample sequenced in a study of blood T cell repertoires in COVID-19 (dated by TCRdb to 2019 to 2021). Library generation was performed with the immunoSEQ multiplex PCR assay. The source is immuneACCESS, and TCRdb retained only in-frame sequences with V and J called. Part of the clones is not carried over; for the studies checked, unresolved V genes explain less than half of this, and the remainder is unexplained. The sample includes a few hundred thousand clones, with about nine tenths observed a single time. Roughly 2.4% of the sample rests with the top ten. Sequencing was done on a sample of peripheral blood. The receptors derive from a woman aged 45 to 65 who had recovered from COVID-19.

The chain carries TRBV4-3 and TRBJ1-2; TRBD1 agrees at 7 bases. Looked up from germline, CDR1 is LGHNA and CDR2 is YSLEER. Trimming cost V 5 bases and J 2 bases; bases outside gene matches: 2. This CDR3 comprises 13 residues. The CDR3 nucleotides are TGCGCCAGCAGCACGGGACAGAACTATGGCTACACCTTC. Its translation is CASSTGQNYGYTF.

This clone came up many times. This chain links TRBV14 with TRBJ2-7; 8 nucleotides line up with TRBD1. Germline V gene sequence: CDR1 SGHDN, CDR2 FVKESK. The CDR3 length is 15 residues. V lost 0 bases to trimming and J lost 3 bases; unmatched junction nucleotides: 4. CDR3: CASSQDKDRDYEQYF. In nucleotides, the CDR3 is TGTGCCAGCAGCCAAGATAAGGACAGGGACTACGAGCAGTACTTC.

The J gene is TRBJ2-7, the V gene TRBV18, with D hard to call. Germline assignment: CDR1 KGHSH and CDR2 LQKENI. V lost 1 base and J 0 bases, leaving 10 bases between the germline ends. This CDR3 has 15 amino acids. The CDR3 DNA reads TGTGCCAGCTCACCACGTGCGGAAAGCTCCTACGAGCAGTACTTC. Amino acids: CASSPRAESSYEQYF.

The rearrangement joins TRBV7-2 to TRBJ2-3, with a weak D call TRBD1 (6 bases). Trimming removed 3 bases at V and 1 base at J, with 8 bases between. This CDR3 has 14 residues. Germline V gene lookup returns CDR1 SGHTA and CDR2 FQGNSA. This chain's CDR3 is CASSFHRGTDTQYF. The CDR3 DNA is TGTGCCAGCAGCTTCCACAGGGGCACAGATACGCAGTATTTT.

Regarding this clone: Other DNA variants within this sample encode the same CDR3. V gene TRBV7-2 combines with J gene TRBJ2-5, with D unresolved. This CDR3 comprises 15 residues. Germline lookup yields CDR1 SGHTA and CDR2 FQGNSA. Trimming took 1 base from V and 5 from J, leaving 14 bases between them. CDR3 nucleotides: TGTGCCAGCAGCTTAGATCGGGTTCGTAAGGAGACCCAGTACTTC. Protein product: CASSLDRVRKETQYF.

J is TRBJ2-3 and V is TRBV28; 12 bases are shared with TRBD2. The CDR3 length is 19 residues. Germline values: CDR1 MDHEN, CDR2 SYDVKM. J gave up 7 bases and V 2 bases, and 16 bases lay outside the gene matches. Here the CDR3 DNA reads TGTGCCAGCAGTTTAGGGCAGGGGGCCTTAACTAGCGGGAGGTATACGCAGTATTTT. Translation gives CASSLGQGALTSGRYTQYF.

This rearrangement joins TRBV4-3 to TRBJ1-2; 8 nucleotides align to TRBD1. Germline loops: CDR1 LGHNA, CDR2 YSLEER. J lost 1 base, V lost 2 bases, and 12 bases had no gene match. This CDR3 spans 18 amino acids. The CDR3 bases are TGCGCCAGCAGCCAAACCGGGACAGGCCTTCGATATAACTATGGCTACACCTTC. This sequence encodes CASSQTGTGLRYNYGYTF.

V is TRBV9 and J is TRBJ2-7; TRBD2 matches 7 bases. CDR1 and CDR2 from the germline V gene are SGDLS and YYNGEE. This CDR3 is built from 16 residues. Losses at the gene ends were 4 bases for V and 3 bases for J; bases not matched to a gene: 13. In DNA, the CDR3 is TGTGCCAGCAGCAGCGAGGGGTCCGGGAGGATCTACGAGCAGTACTTC. Protein: CASSSEGSGRIYEQYF.

This chain links TRBV6-2 or TRBV6-3 with TRBJ2-2, with a weak D call TRBD2 (5 bases). Per the germline V gene, CDR1 is MNHEY and CDR2 is SVGEGT. V lost 2 bases, J lost 3 bases, and 7 bases lay in between. The CDR3 is 14 amino acids. CDR3 sequence reads: CASSYRGDTGELFF. The CDR3 coding sequence is TGTGCCAGCAGTTACCGGGGTGACACCGGGGAGCTGTTTTTT.

The chain couples TRBV10-3 to TRBJ1-1; TRBD1 agrees at 12 bases. Losses at the gene ends were 3 bases for V and 4 bases for J; bases not matched to a gene: 15. The V gene's germline CDR1 is ENHRY and CDR2 SYGVKD. This CDR3 comprises 19 residues. The CDR3 DNA reads as TGTGCCATCAGTGATTACGATGGGACAGGGGGCCCGGTGGGCACTGAAGCTTTCTTT. This sequence encodes CAISDYDGTGGPVGTEAFF.

The chain's CDR3 is CSGTTDYEQFF. CDR3 sequence (DNA): TGCAGTGGGACCACGGACTATGAGCAGTTCTTC. The J gene is TRBJ2-1, the V gene TRBV20-1; TRBD2 is a possible D gene (5 bases). The V gene lost 7 bases and the J gene lost 8 bases, with 12 bases spanning the gap. Germline V gene lookup returns CDR1 DFQATT and CDR2 SNEGSKA (reference sequence). CDR3 length: 11 amino acids.

The chain uses TRBV7-2 and TRBJ2-1, with 12 bases lining up with TRBD2. The CDR3 is made up of 17 amino acids. V lost 5 bases and J lost 0; bases outside the gene matches: 5. In germline, CDR1 is SGHTA, CDR2 FQGNSA. DNA of the CDR3: TGTGCCAGCAGCGGAACTAGCGGGAGGAGCTCCTACAATGAGCAGTTCTTC. Protein sequence: CASSGTSGRSSYNEQFF.

V and J are TRBV7-2 and TRBJ2-1; 12 bases agree with TRBD2. The CDR3 length is 16 residues. The V and J ends lost 5 bases and 9 bases, in that order; junction bases with no gene match: 11. Germline V CDR1 and CDR2: SGHTA, FQGNSA. The chain's CDR3 is CASSPLWTSGDPEQFF. The CDR3 DNA sequence: TGTGCCAGCAGCCCACTTTGGACTAGCGGGGACCCTGAGCAGTTCTTC.

This chain connects TRBV6-2 or TRBV6-3 to TRBJ1-2, with a weak D call TRBD1 (6 bases). Germline-derived CDR1 and CDR2 are MNHEY and SVGEGT. V gave up 2 bases and J gave up 7 bases, with 23 bases separating them. There are 17 residues in the CDR3. CDR3 in amino acids: CASSYDHLTTGFFGYTF. The CDR3 nucleotides read TGTGCCAGCAGTTACGATCACCTTACAACAGGGTTCTTTGGCTACACCTTC.

The chain is built from TRBV6-5 and TRBJ1-5; D is undetermined. The CDR3 is made up of 11 amino acids. Germline CDR1 and CDR2: MNHEY and SVGAGI. V was pared by 8 bases and J by 4 bases, with 6 bases between. The CDR3, as DNA: TGTGCCAGCGACAAGAATCAGCCCCAGCATTTT. Translating it yields CASDKNQPQHF.

V gene TRBV7-8 combines with J gene TRBJ2-3; 9 bases line up with TRBD1. This CDR3 is 16 amino acids long. The germline V gene encodes CDR1 SGHVS and CDR2 FQNEAQ. The V segment lost 5 bases and the J segment 0 bases; nucleotides outside the gene matches: 6. The chain's CDR3 is CASSPRTGVSTDTQYF. CDR3 sequence (DNA): TGTGCCAGCAGCCCGCGGACAGGGGTGAGCACAGATACGCAGTATTTT.

The CDR3 sequence: CASSLGAGLTANYGYTF. The DNA for the CDR3 is TGTGCCAGCAGCTTGGGTGCAGGTTTGACCGCTAACTATGGCTACACCTTC. J is TRBJ1-2 and V is TRBV7-9; D not resolved. Germline V gene lookup returns CDR1 SEHNR and CDR2 FQNEAQ (reference sequence). The germline V and J ends were trimmed by 3 bases and 0 bases, with 17 bases remaining between them. The CDR3 sequence is 17 residues long.

V gene TRBV28 combines with J gene TRBJ1-2; D might be TRBD1 (5 bases). The germline V gene encodes CDR1 MDHEN and CDR2 SYDVKM. The V gene lost 7 bases and the J gene lost 4 bases, with 13 bases spanning the gap. CDR3 length: 13 amino acids. The DNA for the CDR3 is TGTGCCAGCAACTGGGGCAGTACCTATGGCTACACCTTC. Translating gives CASNWGSTYGYTF.

This clone was observed a handful of times. The genes are TRBV5-1 and TRBJ2-7; the match to TRBD2 covers 9 bases. This CDR3 has 15 amino acids. The V gene's germline CDR1 is SGHRS and CDR2 YFSETQ. The V and J ends lost 2 bases and 2 bases, in that order; junction bases with no gene match: 5. This CDR3 is CASSLLASGTYEQYF. In DNA, the CDR3 is TGCGCCAGCAGCTTATTGGCTAGCGGGACCTACGAGCAGTACTTC.

There are a few counts of this clone. V gene TRBV30 combines with J gene TRBJ2-7; D might be TRBD1 (6 bases). Germline-derived CDR1 and CDR2 are GTSNPN and SVGIG (reference sequence). The CDR3 sequence is 14 residues long. Trimming took 2 bases from V and 2 from J, leaving 13 bases between them. CDR3 in DNA: TGTGCCTGGAGTAAGGGCAGGGGCCCCTACGAGCAGTACTTC. Protein: CAWSKGRGPYEQYF. The whole variable domain, remainder taken from reference TRBV30 and TRBJ2-7, is SQTIHQWPATLVQPVGSPLSLECTVEGTSNPNLYWYRQAAGRGLQLLFYSVGIGQISSEVPQNLSASRPQDRQFILSSKKLLLSDSGFYLCAWSKGRGPYEQYFGPGTRLTVT.

V gene TRBV11-3 combines with J gene TRBJ2-7; no clear D gene. This CDR3 contains 14 residues. Deletions cut 1 base from V and 2 bases from J, with 9 bases between. Germline CDR1 SGHNT, CDR2 YENEEA. CDR3 sequence reads: CASSLGGVPYEQYF. CDR3 in DNA: TGTGCCAGCAGCTTAGGCGGTGTCCCCTACGAGCAGTACTTC.

The genes are TRBV7-9 and TRBJ2-6, with 8 nucleotides matching TRBD1. Germline values: CDR1 SEHNR, CDR2 FQNEAQ (reference sequence). V lost 4 bases, J lost 1 base, and 3 bases stayed unmatched. CDR3 size: 16 residues. Written as DNA, the CDR3 is TGTGCCAGCAGCTATAACAGGGGGTCTGGGGCCAACGTCCTGACTTTC. It translates to CASSYNRGSGANVLTF.

The J gene is TRBJ2-3, the V gene TRBV7-9, with D uncertain. The V end was cut by 2 bases, the J end by 6 bases, with 24 bases between. This CDR3 spans 18 amino acids. Germline loops: CDR1 SEHNR, CDR2 FQNEAQ (reference sequence). As DNA, the CDR3 is TGTGCCAGCAGCTTAAATATGAATTCGAGACTGTTTCCGGATACGCAGTATTTT. Its protein product is CASSLNMNSRLFPDTQYF.